The 31 T cell receptor beta chains presented below share a single source sample, sequenced in a study of shared clonotypes between healthy human individuals. The assay was immunoSEQ multiplex PCR, and TCRdb's table has in-frame clones only and misses some. Counted here are around 600,000 clones, 95% to 98% occurring once; the ten biggest clones make up less than 0.065%. The sequencing input was naive CD4+ T cells sorted from blood. Subset: CD45RA+ positively selected. These TCRs come from a woman in her 30s in good health.

The chain links TRBV11-2 to TRBJ2-1; D remains unclear. Germline V gene sequence: CDR1 SGHAT, CDR2 FQNNGV. Trimming removed 5 bases at V and 2 bases at J, with 13 bases between. The CDR3 length is 15 residues. The CDR3 DNA reads TGTGCCAGCAGCCCTGAGGTGAGAGCCTACAATGAGCAGTTCTTC. Amino acid sequence: CASSPEVRAYNEQFF.

This clone was seen once. The chain combines TRBV15 with TRBJ2-1; 9 bases fit TRBD2. The germline V gene has CDR1 LNHNV and CDR2 YYDKDF (reference sequence). The CDR3 loop spans 16 amino acids. V lost 1 base and J lost 2; bases outside the gene matches: 3. This CDR3 is CATSRGGGGTYNEQFF. The CDR3 nucleotides are TGTGCCACCAGCAGAGGCGGGGGGGGCACCTACAATGAGCAGTTCTTC.

The chain employs TRBV28 and TRBJ1-2; possibly TRBD1 for D (5 bases). Trimming took 5 bases from V and 2 from J, leaving 12 bases between them. The length of the CDR3 is 14 residues. CDR1 is MDHEN and CDR2 is SYDVKM in the germline V gene. CDR3 DNA: TGTGCCAGCAGTATAGACAGAAACAACTATGGCTACACCTTC. Its translation is CASSIDRNNYGYTF.

The chain has TRBV6-1 and TRBJ1-5; the D gene is possibly TRBD1 (5 bases). The V gene's germline CDR1 is MNHNS and CDR2 SASEGT. Trimming took 1 base from V and 1 from J, leaving 5 bases between them. There are 14 residues in the CDR3. The CDR3 spells CASSEGQSNQPQHF. The CDR3 DNA sequence: TGTGCCAGCAGTGAAGGACAGAGCAATCAGCCCCAGCATTTT.

A word on this clone: Other DNA sequences from this sample encode an identical CDR3 as well. The chain has TRBV28 and TRBJ1-5; no clear D. The germline CDR1 and CDR2 sequences are MDHEN and SYDVKM. The CDR3 runs 12 residues. V lost 4 bases and J lost 4, with 5 bases in between. The CDR3 loop reads CASSSLNQPQHF. CDR3 coding DNA: TGTGCCAGCAGTTCACTAAATCAGCCCCAGCATTTT.

The V and J genes are TRBV4-1 and TRBJ2-3; D gene uncertain. Germline CDR1 and CDR2: MGHRA and YSYEKL. The CDR3 has 12 amino acids. Trimming left V 1 base short and J 4 bases short, with 3 bases between. CDR3 nucleotides: TGCGCCAGCAGCCAAGGGGCAGATACGCAGTATTTT. As protein: CASSQGADTQYF.

This sequence joins TRBV11-2 and TRBJ2-7; a possible D gene is TRBD2 (5 bases). CDR3 size: 14 residues. Germline lookup yields CDR1 SGHAT and CDR2 FQNNGV. V lost 1 base to trimming and J lost 7 bases, with 14 bases between them. In DNA form, the CDR3 reads TGTGCCAGCAGCTTAGTTAGCGTCGGAGCGGAGCAGTACTTC. It encodes CASSLVSVGAEQYF.

This clone occurred once. This chain connects TRBV7-8 to TRBJ2-1; no firm D call. The germline gives CDR1 SGHVS, CDR2 FQNEAQ. CDR3 length equals 12 residues. V was shortened by 4 bases and J by 8 bases, with 9 bases between the two germline ends. The CDR3 DNA is TGTGCCAGCAGCTCCGGCGGTTATGAGCAGTTCTTC. Its translation is CASSSGGYEQFF.

This chain joins TRBV19 and TRBJ2-1; D may be TRBD1 (6 bases). The V end lost 7 bases, the J end lost 3 bases, and 19 bases lay between the germline ends. The CDR3 sequence is 16 residues long. The germline V gene has CDR1 LNHDA and CDR2 SQIVND (reference sequence). This chain's CDR3 is CASTPQAGAIYNEQFF. CDR3 nucleotides: TGTGCCAGTACCCCCCAGGCAGGGGCGATCTACAATGAGCAGTTCTTC.

The chain employs TRBV5-6 and TRBJ1-4; 7 bases agree with TRBD1. The germline V gene encodes CDR1 SGHDT and CDR2 YYEEEE. V shed 3 bases and J 3 bases; nucleotides not matched to a gene: 8. The CDR3 sequence is 16 residues long. CDR3 nucleotides: TGTGCCAGCAGCTCGCGGACCGGGACAGCTAATGAAAAACTGTTTTTT. It yields the protein CASSSRTGTANEKLFF.

J is TRBJ2-2 and V is TRBV27; 8 bases align to TRBD1. CDR3 length: 14 amino acids. Germline CDR1 MNHEY, CDR2 SMNVEV (reference sequence). Unmatched junction bases numbered 5, after V lost 5 bases and J lost 6 bases. CDR3 DNA sequence: TGTGCCAGCAGTCCACAGGGGGGATCCGGGGAGCTGTTTTTT. Amino acids: CASSPQGGSGELFF.

The V call is TRBV18, the J call TRBJ2-3, with 7 bases that match TRBD2. The CDR3 is made up of 14 amino acids. Germline assignment: CDR1 KGHSH and CDR2 LQKENI. The junction had 3 bases not matched to a gene; V was cut back by 2 bases and J by 4 bases. This CDR3 is CASSPAAGSDTQYF. In nucleotides, the CDR3 is TGTGCCAGCTCACCAGCAGCGGGATCAGATACGCAGTATTTT. Supplemented by reference TRBV18 and TRBJ2-3, the full variable domain reads NAGVMQNPRHLVRRRGQEARLRCSPMKGHSHVYWYRQLPEEGLKFMVYLQKENIIDESGMPKERFSAEFPKEGPSILRIQQVVRGDSAAYFCASSPAAGSDTQYFGPGTRLTVL.

The chain joins TRBV5-1 to TRBJ1-1, with TRBD1 identical over 9 bases. The CDR3 has 16 amino acids. After removal of 4 bases from V and 7 bases from J, the junction contained 14 bases not matched to a gene. Germline V lookup: CDR1 SGHRS, CDR2 YFSETQ. CDR3 DNA: TGCGCCAGCAGCCCACGGGCGGGACAGGGATTAAGTGAAGCTTTCTTT. The encoded protein is CASSPRAGQGLSEAFF.

The CDR3 region has the DNA TGTGCCAGCAGTGAAATGGCTAGCGGTAGCTACGAGCAGTACTTC. Protein sequence: CASSEMASGSYEQYF. J is TRBJ2-7 and V is TRBV6-1, with 7 nucleotides matching TRBD2. V lost 2 bases, J lost 3 bases, and 7 bases stayed unmatched. Germline V gives CDR1 MNHNS, CDR2 SASEGT. This CDR3 has 15 amino acids.

The rearrangement uses TRBV15 and TRBJ2-1, with D perhaps assigned TRBD1 or TRBD2 (5 bases each). The CDR3 consists of 14 residues. Trimming removed 0 bases at V and 6 bases at J, with 9 bases between. The germline V gene has CDR1 LNHNV and CDR2 YYDKDF (reference sequence). The CDR3 is CATSRERGGNEQFF. The DNA for the CDR3 is TGTGCCACCAGCAGAGAGAGGGGCGGCAATGAGCAGTTCTTC.

This chain uses TRBV5-1 with TRBJ2-1, with D perhaps TRBD2 (6 bases). Germline V gives CDR1 SGHRS, CDR2 YFSETQ. There are 15 residues in the CDR3. Trimming took off 2 bases at V and 4 bases at J, with 13 bases between the two ends. CDR3 bases: TGCGCCAGCAGCTTAAATAGCGGAGTTTACAATGAGCAGTTCTTC. It specifies CASSLNSGVYNEQFF.

The chain recombines TRBV30 with TRBJ2-7; D remains unclear. Germline V lookup: CDR1 GTSNPN, CDR2 SVGIG (reference sequence). This CDR3 comprises 11 residues. V was trimmed by 3 bases and J by 2 bases, leaving 5 bases between them. CDR3 bases: TGTGCCTGGAGGCGTACCTACGAGCAGTACTTC. This sequence encodes CAWRRTYEQYF.

The J gene is TRBJ2-2, the V gene TRBV5-1, with a possible D match to TRBD1 (6 bases). The CDR3 covers 15 residues. Germline V gene sequence: CDR1 SGHRS, CDR2 YFSETQ. The V gene lost 5 bases and the J gene lost 1 base, with 12 bases spanning the gap. CDR3 nucleotide sequence: TGCGCCAGCAGACAAACAGGGCAGAACACCGGGGAGCTGTTTTTT. Its protein product is CASRQTGQNTGELFF.

This clone has only one observation. This chain joins TRBV27 and TRBJ2-1; 8 nucleotides line up with TRBD2. This CDR3 is 15 amino acids long. V was pared by 4 bases and J by 5 bases, with 7 bases of the junction left unmatched. Germline CDR1 is MNHEY and CDR2 is SMNVEV (reference sequence). The CDR3 coding sequence is TGTGCCAGCAGTTCAGCGGGAGCTCAGGACAATGAGCAGTTCTTC. Translation: CASSSAGAQDNEQFF.

This chain connects TRBV9 to TRBJ2-1, with a weak D call TRBD2 (5 bases). Germline V gene lookup returns CDR1 SGDLS and CDR2 YYNGEE. V lost 1 base, J lost 10 bases, and 21 bases lay in between. This CDR3 is 16 amino acids long. DNA for the CDR3: TGTGCCAGCAGCGTACTCAGCGGTCCCGAACGAAGGGAGCAGTTCTTC. The encoded protein is CASSVLSGPERREQFF.

This chain joins TRBV4-1 and TRBJ2-3, with TRBD1 matching 9 bases. The CDR3 contains 15 residues. Germline CDR1 MGHRA, CDR2 YSYEKL. With 3 bases clipped from V and 8 bases from J, the junction kept 9 bases outside the gene matches. The CDR3 region is CASSQGGQGAATQYF. The CDR3 region has the DNA TGCGCCAGCAGCCAGGGGGGACAGGGCGCGGCTACGCAGTATTTT.

The gene calls are TRBV7-9 and TRBJ2-7; D is tentatively TRBD1 or TRBD2 (5 bases each). The V end lost 1 base, the J end lost 2 bases, and 15 bases lay between the germline ends. Germline V gene lookup returns CDR1 SEHNR and CDR2 FQNEAQ (reference sequence). CDR3 size: 16 residues. CDR3 loop: CASSLVSGRATYEQYF. In DNA, the CDR3 is TGTGCCAGCAGCTTAGTAAGCGGCAGGGCTACCTACGAGCAGTACTTC.

The chain joins TRBV5-1 to TRBJ2-7; 7 bases match TRBD2. The CDR3 spans 15 residues. V dropped 3 bases and J dropped 4; count of bases not matched to a gene: 10. Germline V gives CDR1 SGHRS, CDR2 YFSETQ. In DNA form, the CDR3 reads TGCGCCAGCAGCTCGGGGGGAGCGGGGCGATACGAGCAGTACTTC. It codes for CASSSGGAGRYEQYF.

This chain uses TRBV7-2 with TRBJ2-1, with TRBD2 matching 9 bases. Unmatched junction bases numbered 10, after V lost 8 bases and J lost 5 bases. The length of the CDR3 is 15 residues. From germline, CDR1 is SGHTA and CDR2 FQGNSA. CDR3 in amino acids: CASGRRAGGNNEQFF. CDR3 in DNA: TGTGCCAGCGGGAGGAGAGCGGGAGGTAACAATGAGCAGTTCTTC. Full variable domain (missing parts from reference TRBV7-2 and TRBJ2-1): GAGVSQSPSNKVTEKGKDVELRCDPISGHTALYWYRQSLGQGLEFLIYFQGNSAPDKSGLPSDRFSAERTGGSVSTLTIQRTQQEDSAVYLCASGRRAGGNNEQFFGPGTRLTVL.

CDR3 in DNA: TGTGCCAGCAGCTTGGCATCGGATAACATTCAGTACTTC. Translated: CASSLASDNIQYF. The chain uses TRBV5-4 and TRBJ2-4; D not resolved. The CDR3 runs 13 residues. V was pared by 0 bases and J by 7 bases, with 8 bases between. The germline CDR1 and CDR2 sequences are SGHNT and YYREEE (reference sequence).

The rearrangement links TRBV9 to TRBJ2-1, with a weak D call TRBD2 (6 bases). This CDR3 comprises 15 residues. Trimming stripped 4 bases from V and 0 bases from J, with 11 bases between. Germline loops: CDR1 SGDLS, CDR2 YYNGEE. Here the CDR3 DNA reads TGTGCCAGCAGCACTACGGGGGACTCCTACAATGAGCAGTTCTTC. Its translation is CASSTTGDSYNEQFF.

The chain links TRBV10-3 to TRBJ2-1, with 10 bases aligning to TRBD1. In germline, CDR1 is ENHRY, CDR2 SYGVKD. This CDR3 is 16 amino acids long. J gave up 5 bases and V 6 bases, and 10 bases lay outside the gene matches. CDR3 DNA: TGTGCCATCAGGGGCATTGGACAGGGGGGGAACAATGAGCAGTTCTTC. It yields the protein CAIRGIGQGGNNEQFF.

J is TRBJ2-5 and V is TRBV6-1, with D maybe TRBD1 (6 bases). Trimming removed 5 bases from V and 5 bases from J, with 12 bases in between. The CDR3 has 13 amino acids. Germline V gene data show CDR1 as MNHNS and CDR2 as SASEGT. The CDR3 DNA follows: TGTGCCAGCAGTATTGGGGGCAGGGAGACCCAGTACTTC. Amino acid sequence: CASSIGGRETQYF.

Of note for this clone: This sample includes further DNA sequences coding for the same CDR3. The rearrangement uses TRBV9 and TRBJ2-1; 10 bases are a match to TRBD2. Germline values: CDR1 SGDLS, CDR2 YYNGEE. V was clipped by 4 bases and J by 0 bases; unmatched bases: 1. The CDR3 has 15 amino acids. The CDR3 spells CASSSSGSSYNEQFF. DNA of the CDR3: TGTGCCAGCAGCTCTAGCGGGAGCTCCTACAATGAGCAGTTCTTC.

This clone has only one observation. The chain joins TRBV5-6 to TRBJ2-3, with unresolved D. This CDR3 region has 12 residues. CDR1 is SGHDT and CDR2 is YYEEEE in the germline V gene. Trimming left V 0 bases short and J 2 bases short, with 1 base between. CDR3 coding DNA: TGTGCCAGCAGCTTGGCCACAGATACGCAGTATTTT. This encodes CASSLATDTQYF. Filled out from reference TRBV5-6 and TRBJ2-3, the complete variable domain reads DAGVTQSPTHLIKTRGQQVTLRCSPKSGHDTVSWYQQALGQGPQFIFQYYEEEERQRGNFPDRFSGHQFPNYSSELNVNALLLGDSALYLCASSLATDTQYFGPGTRLTVL.

The genes are TRBV28 and TRBJ2-1, with D perhaps TRBD2 (5 bases). CDR1 and CDR2 from the germline V gene are MDHEN and SYDVKM. V lost 6 bases and J lost 6, with 12 bases in between. This CDR3 region has 13 residues. In DNA form, the CDR3 reads TGTGCCAGCAGCCCCCTAGCCACCAATGAGCAGTTCTTC. This translates into CASSPLATNEQFF.